These 8 T cell receptor beta chains were all obtained from the same sample, sequenced in a study of cytomegalovirus exposure and HLA in healthy donors. A multiplex PCR was run with 60 Vbeta primers and 13 Jbeta primers. Clones were sequenced by immunoSEQ multiplex PCR, and TCRdb holds only the in-frame ones, with some missing. The sample lists roughly 100,000 clones, over 70% seen once, with 7.5% to 10% in the top ten. Sequences were obtained from PBMCs. The source of these receptors is a woman aged 40 to 50 in good health and CMV-seropositive.

Only one count was recorded for this clone. This chain uses TRBV7-6 with TRBJ2-1, with TRBD2 identical over 10 bases. Germline trimming cut 6 bases from V and 1 base from J; bases unmatched to any gene: 9. There are 17 residues in the CDR3. Germline V gene lookup returns CDR1 SGHVS and CDR2 FNYEAQ. The CDR3 region is CASSFKRGGSSYNEQFF. In DNA, the CDR3 is TGTGCCAGCAGTTTCAAGCGGGGGGGCAGTTCCTACAATGAGCAGTTCTTC.

V and J are TRBV28 and TRBJ2-7; 8 nucleotides match TRBD1. Per the germline V gene, CDR1 is MDHEN and CDR2 is SYDVKM. V lost 5 bases and J lost 7; bases outside the gene matches: 13. CDR3 size: 15 residues. The CDR3 coding sequence is TGTGCCAGCAGTACCTCGACAGGGGCCGAGGGGGAGCAGTACTTC. It is translated as CASSTSTGAEGEQYF.

V usage is TRBV7-9 and J usage is TRBJ2-3; 12 bases align to TRBD2. The CDR3 has 16 residues. Germline CDR1 SEHNR, CDR2 FQNEAQ (reference sequence). The J segment lost 7 bases and the V segment lost 5 bases, leaving 10 bases of the junction unmatched. CDR3 coding DNA: TGTGCCAGCAGCCGACGACTAGCGGGAGCTTGGAATACGCAGTATTTT. Translating gives CASSRRLAGAWNTQYF.

This chain uses TRBV19 with TRBJ1-5; weak D call: TRBD1 (5 bases). From germline, CDR1 is LNHDA and CDR2 SQIVND (reference sequence). Trimming shortened V by 5 bases and J by 4 bases, and 12 bases separated the two germline ends. This CDR3 comprises 14 residues. The CDR3: CASSPHRQNQPQHF. The CDR3 DNA follows: TGTGCCAGTAGTCCGCATCGACAGAATCAGCCCCAGCATTTT.

Notes on this clone: As the CDR3 is not closed by the conserved phenylalanine or tryptophan, this likely results from a read error. The DNA is left out, because the CDR3 cannot be placed on it with certainty; the CDR3 is given as TCRdb lists it. The CDR3 protein is CASSIDLAEPSSTDTHYS. The chain employs TRBV19 and TRBJ2-3; TRBD2 reflects the table's D call only, with no check against the DNA. The germline CDR1 and CDR2 sequences are LNHDA and SQIVND (reference sequence). The CDR3 numbers 18 amino acids, ends counted.

Here the CDR3 DNA reads TGTGCCAGCAGCCAAGAAGGGGGCGGGACCGCCTACAATGAGCAGTTCTTC. The encoded protein is CASSQEGGGTAYNEQFF. This chain uses TRBV4-2 with TRBJ2-1, with a possible D match to TRBD1 (7 bases). V was shortened by 0 bases and J by 2 bases, with 14 bases between the two germline ends. The CDR3 has 17 residues. Germline V gene sequence: CDR1 LGHNA, CDR2 YNFKEQ.

The chain joins TRBV5-8 to TRBJ1-1, with 7 bases lining up with TRBD1. The J segment lost 3 bases and the V segment lost 2 bases, leaving 4 bases of the junction unmatched. Germline loops: CDR1 SGHTS, CDR2 YDEGEE. This CDR3 region has 14 residues. The CDR3 sequence: CASSFDDRDTEAFF. The CDR3, as DNA: TGTGCCAGCAGCTTTGACGACAGGGACACTGAAGCTTTCTTT.

The J gene is TRBJ1-1, the V gene TRBV19; 7 bases are shared with TRBD1. CDR3 length: 13 amino acids. Germline V gene data show CDR1 as LNHDA and CDR2 as SQIVND (reference sequence). Trimming removed 6 bases from V and 6 bases from J; junction bases left unmatched: 7. CDR3 residues: CASRSTGRAEAFF. In DNA form, the CDR3 reads TGTGCCAGTAGGTCGACAGGGCGGGCTGAAGCTTTCTTT.